This passage covers 29 T cell receptor beta chains from one sample sequenced in a study of CD8+ T cells in alopecia areata. Reverse transcribed after extraction, RNA yielded cDNA as the sequencing template. The method was immunoSEQ multiplex PCR; TCRdb's version includes in-frame clones alone and lacks a portion of them. The sample has 170,000 or so clones; roughly 60% are singletons. Material: CD4+ T cells sorted from blood, obtained at week 0. The receptors derive from a human donor with alopecia areata.

A note on this clone: Additional DNA sequences in this sample encode the identical CDR3. The chain is built from TRBV29-1 and TRBJ1-1; 7 nucleotides match TRBD1. The CDR3 is made up of 13 amino acids. Trimming cost V 6 bases and J 0 bases; bases outside gene matches: 4. Germline CDR1 and CDR2: SQVTM and ANQGSEA. CDR3 sequence (DNA): TGCAGCGTGGAACAGGGGCTGAACACTGAAGCTTTCTTT. Translating it yields CSVEQGLNTEAFF. The full variable domain, with the rest looked up from reference TRBV29-1 and TRBJ1-1, is SAVISQKPSRDICQRGTSLTIQCQVDSQVTMMFWYRQQPGQSLTLIATANQGSEATYESGFVIDKFPISRPNLTFSTLTVSNMSPEDSSIYLCSVEQGLNTEAFFGQGTRLTVV.

V usage is TRBV5-1 and J usage is TRBJ1-6; TRBD1 is a possible D gene (6 bases). Deletions cut 4 bases from V and 7 bases from J, with 12 bases between. The CDR3 runs 14 residues. Germline V gene data show CDR1 as SGHRS and CDR2 as YFSETQ. DNA of the CDR3: TGCGCCAGCAGCCCAGGGGTACTGAATTCACCCCTCCACTTT. Translating it yields CASSPGVLNSPLHF.

The chain combines TRBV11-2 with TRBJ2-1, with 8 bases fitting TRBD2. Germline CDR1 and CDR2: SGHAT and FQNNGV. J was trimmed by 6 bases and V by 5 bases; bases with no gene match: 9. This CDR3 has 15 residues. In DNA form, the CDR3 reads TGTGCCAGCAGCCCTTGGCGGGGGGACACCAATGAGCAGTTCTTC. This translates into CASSPWRGDTNEQFF.

This clone was counted a few times. The rearrangement uses TRBV29-1 and TRBJ2-1; D ambiguous. The CDR3 consists of 12 residues. The germline V gene encodes CDR1 SQVTM and CDR2 ANQGSEA. Deletions cut 5 bases from V and 9 bases from J, with 14 bases between. The CDR3 protein is CSVLMGHIEQFF. As DNA, the CDR3 is TGCAGCGTTTTGATGGGCCATATTGAGCAGTTCTTC.

The chain carries TRBV29-1 and TRBJ1-2, with D hard to call. CDR3 length equals 12 residues. V dropped 1 base and J dropped 5 bases, with 8 bases sitting between them. CDR1 is SQVTM and CDR2 is ANQGSEA in the germline V gene. CDR3 DNA sequence: TGCAGCGTTGAAGGAGTCCAGTATGGCTACACCTTC. Amino acid sequence: CSVEGVQYGYTF.

This clone was seen a few times. The chain is built from TRBV18 and TRBJ2-7; D gene unclear. The CDR3 extends over 13 amino acids. CDR1 and CDR2 from the germline V gene are KGHSH and LQKENI. V was shortened by 3 bases and J by 0 bases, with 6 bases between the two germline ends. The CDR3, as DNA: TGTGCCAGCTCACCGGGCAGCTCCTACGAGCAGTACTTC. Translation: CASSPGSSYEQYF.

This clone has just a few counts. The chain recombines TRBV20-1 with TRBJ2-5; possible D gene TRBD2, 5 bases. V lost 5 bases and J lost 5, with 9 bases in between. Germline V gene lookup returns CDR1 DFQATT and CDR2 SNEGSKA (reference sequence). CDR3 size: 11 residues. The DNA for the CDR3 is TGCAGTGCTGCGACGGGGGAGACCCAGTACTTC. This codes for CSAATGETQYF.

The rearrangement joins TRBV19 to TRBJ2-7; D remains ambiguous. Germline V gene sequence: CDR1 LNHDA, CDR2 SQIVND (reference sequence). This CDR3 has 15 amino acids. V lost 1 base, J lost 1 base, and 11 bases lay in between. The CDR3 loop is CASSIAHISSYEQYF. CDR3 DNA sequence: TGTGCCAGTAGTATAGCCCATATATCATCCTACGAGCAGTACTTC.

J is TRBJ2-7 and V is TRBV18; TRBD1 is a possible D gene (6 bases). The CDR3 has 15 residues. Between the trimmed V and J ends, which lost 2 bases and 2 bases, there was a span of 13 bases. From germline, CDR1 is KGHSH and CDR2 LQKENI. CDR3 in DNA: TGTGCCAGCTCACCAGGGGGCCAAAGGACCTACGAGCAGTACTTC. It codes for CASSPGGQRTYEQYF. Looking up the rest from reference TRBV18 and TRBJ2-7 gives the full variable domain: NAGVMQNPRHLVRRRGQEARLRCSPMKGHSHVYWYRQLPEEGLKFMVYLQKENIIDESGMPKERFSAEFPKEGPSILRIQQVVRGDSAAYFCASSPGGQRTYEQYFGPGTRLTVT.

The chain combines TRBV30 with TRBJ1-2; 7 bases agree with TRBD1. The CDR3 sequence is 15 residues long. The J segment lost 7 bases and the V segment lost 4 bases, leaving 15 bases of the junction unmatched. CDR1 and CDR2 from the germline V gene are GTSNPN and SVGIG (reference sequence). CDR3 loop: CAWTPASTGKGGYTF. The CDR3 coding sequence is TGTGCCTGGACCCCTGCGTCGACAGGGAAAGGTGGCTACACCTTC.

Worth noting for this clone: The sample has other DNA sequences that encode this CDR3 too. The CDR3 bases are TGTGCCTGGAGTGTTCAAGGAAAGACCCAGTACTTC. Its translation: CAWSVQGKTQYF. The chain couples TRBV30 to TRBJ2-5; no definite D call. Germline CDR1 reads GTSNPN; CDR2 reads SVGIG (reference sequence). V was pared by 0 bases and J by 6 bases, with 8 bases between. The CDR3 is 12 residues long.

The chain couples TRBV7-9 to TRBJ2-2; a weak D match, TRBD1 (6 bases). V lost 1 base and J 5 bases, leaving 8 bases between the germline ends. There are 14 residues in the CDR3. Germline V CDR1 and CDR2: SEHNR, FQNEAQ (reference sequence). The CDR3 region has the DNA TGTGCCAGCAGCTTAGAGGGGGTAACCGGGGAGCTGTTTTTT. Amino acids: CASSLEGVTGELFF.

V and J are TRBV6-5 and TRBJ2-5; TRBD1 matches at 8 bases. The CDR3 is 14 amino acids. V trimming: 5 bases; J trimming: 1 base; junction bases outside the gene matches: 3. The germline gives CDR1 MNHEY, CDR2 SVGAGI. The CDR3 DNA sequence: TGTGCCAGCAGTAGAGGGACAGGCCAAGAGACCCAGTACTTC. Residues: CASSRGTGQETQYF.

Only a few counts were recorded for this clone. V gene TRBV4-3 combines with J gene TRBJ2-6; 7 bases line up with TRBD1. There are 17 residues in the CDR3. V trimming: 8 bases; J trimming: 2 bases; junction bases outside the gene matches: 12. From germline, CDR1 is LGHNA and CDR2 YSLEER. The CDR3 loop is CASGVQGFGTGANVLTF. In DNA form, the CDR3 reads TGCGCCAGCGGGGTACAGGGGTTCGGGACTGGGGCCAACGTCCTGACTTTC.

This clone was detected once. The rearrangement uses TRBV29-1 and TRBJ2-3, with 7 bases aligning to TRBD1. CDR3 length: 14 amino acids. After removal of 4 bases from V and 2 bases from J, the junction contained 6 bases not matched to a gene. Per germline, CDR1 SQVTM and CDR2 ANQGSEA. The CDR3 nucleotides read TGCAGCGTTGCGGACAGGTTCAACACAGATACGCAGTATTTT. Translated, it gives CSVADRFNTDTQYF.

The J gene is TRBJ1-2, the V gene TRBV20-1; D not resolved. Between the trimmed V and J ends, which lost 7 bases and 5 bases, there was a span of 11 bases. The CDR3 is 11 amino acids. Germline values: CDR1 DFQATT, CDR2 SNEGSKA (reference sequence). The DNA of the CDR3 is TGCAGTGTTTCCGGCTTATATGGCTACACCTTC. Translated: CSVSGLYGYTF.

CDR3 nucleotides: TGCAGCGTTGAAGCGGGGGCGGGTGAAAAACTGTTTTTT. Encoded protein: CSVEAGAGEKLFF. V is TRBV29-1 and J is TRBJ1-4, with D maybe TRBD1 (6 bases). The CDR3 sequence is 13 residues long. Trimming stripped 1 base from V and 7 bases from J, with 10 bases between. Looked up from germline, CDR1 is SQVTM and CDR2 is ANQGSEA. Full variable domain (rest looked up from reference TRBV29-1 and TRBJ1-4): SAVISQKPSRDICQRGTSLTIQCQVDSQVTMMFWYRQQPGQSLTLIATANQGSEATYESGFVIDKFPISRPNLTFSTLTVSNMSPEDSSIYLCSVEAGAGEKLFFGSGTQLSVL.

This clone has a handful of counts. DNA for the CDR3: TGTGCCAGCAGTTCCGCGGACACTGAAGCTTTCTTT. This translates into CASSSADTEAFF. The chain links TRBV28 to TRBJ1-1, with D hard to call. Germline loops: CDR1 MDHEN, CDR2 SYDVKM. The germline V and J ends were trimmed by 4 bases and 3 bases, with 6 bases remaining between them. This CDR3 is 12 amino acids long.

This clone was counted a few times. The genes are TRBV29-1 and TRBJ1-1, with D hard to call. Per germline, CDR1 SQVTM and CDR2 ANQGSEA. This CDR3 is built from 12 residues. The germline V and J ends were trimmed by 7 bases and 0 bases, with 9 bases remaining between them. The CDR3 DNA sequence: TGCAGCGGGAAGCGTATGAACACTGAAGCTTTCTTT. Residues: CSGKRMNTEAFF.

The rearrangement joins TRBV4-3 to TRBJ1-6; 10 bases agree with TRBD1. V was pared by 6 bases and J by 10 bases, with 6 bases of the junction left unmatched. The CDR3 extends over 14 amino acids. From germline, CDR1 is LGHNA and CDR2 YSLEER. The DNA for the CDR3 is TGCGCCAGCAGGCTGACAGGGGGCGAATCACCCCTCCACTTT. This translates into CASRLTGGESPLHF.

This chain joins TRBV14 and TRBJ2-5; D could derive from TRBD1 or TRBD2 (5 bases each). Between the trimmed V and J ends, which lost 0 bases and 5 bases, there was a span of 13 bases. This CDR3 has 15 residues. The V gene's germline CDR1 is SGHDN and CDR2 FVKESK. DNA of the CDR3: TGTGCCAGCAGCCAAGAAGGGGAGAGGCCGGAGACCCAGTACTTC. Residues: CASSQEGERPETQYF. Filled out from reference TRBV14 and TRBJ2-5, the complete variable domain reads EAGVTQFPSHSVIEKGQTVTLRCDPISGHDNLYWYRRVMGKEIKFLLHFVKESKQDESGMPNNRFLAERTGGTYSTLKVQPAELEDSGVYFCASSQEGERPETQYFGPGTRLLVL.

J is TRBJ2-4 and V is TRBV4-2; 7 bases line up with TRBD1. The germline V gene has CDR1 LGHNA and CDR2 YNFKEQ. Unmatched junction bases numbered 17, after V lost 5 bases and J lost 7 bases. This CDR3 is 17 amino acids long. DNA of the CDR3: TGTGCCAGCAGCTCCGAAGCGACGAGGGGGCGTAGGAACATTCAGTACTTC. It specifies CASSSEATRGRRNIQYF.

J is TRBJ2-7 and V is TRBV5-4; the match to TRBD1 covers 10 bases. The CDR3 loop spans 15 amino acids. CDR1 is SGHNT and CDR2 is YYREEE in the germline V gene (reference sequence). The ends lost 4 bases at V and 5 bases at J; junction bases unmatched: 9. CDR3 DNA sequence: TGTGCCAGCAGCCATGACAGGGGGCGTTTCGACGAGCAGTACTTC. As protein: CASSHDRGRFDEQYF. Together with reference TRBV5-4 and TRBJ2-7, the CDR3 gives the full variable domain: ETGVTQSPTHLIKTRGQQVTLRCSSQSGHNTVSWYQQALGQGPQFIFQYYREEENGRGNFPPRFSGLQFPNYSSELNVNALELDDSALYLCASSHDRGRFDEQYFGPGTRLTVT.

The chain is built from TRBV4-1 and TRBJ2-1; 7 bases map to TRBD2. Germline CDR1 is MGHRA and CDR2 is YSYEKL. With V trimmed by 1 base and J by 4 bases, 7 bases remained unmatched. The CDR3 covers 16 residues. The CDR3: CASSQADSGQYNEQFF. The CDR3 coding sequence is TGCGCCAGCAGCCAAGCGGATAGCGGGCAATACAATGAGCAGTTCTTC.

A few counts support this clone. In nucleotides, the CDR3 is TGTGCCAGCAGTCCGACAGGGGAAACAGATACGCAGTATTTT. Its protein product is CASSPTGETDTQYF. The chain links TRBV25-1 to TRBJ2-3; 8 nucleotides line up with TRBD1. Germline V lookup: CDR1 MGHDK, CDR2 SYGVNS. The CDR3 runs 14 residues. V shed 5 bases, J shed 3 bases, and the junction held 4 bases outside the gene matches.

The rearrangement uses TRBV11-2 and TRBJ2-7; no reliable D call. V was cut by 4 bases and J by 6 bases, with 10 bases left in between. Germline CDR1 is SGHAT and CDR2 is FQNNGV. This CDR3 has 12 amino acids. The CDR3 region has the DNA TGTGCCAGCAGCTACATCAGGCGCGAGCAGTACTTC. It encodes CASSYIRREQYF.

There are a few counts of this clone. V is TRBV4-3 and J is TRBJ1-6; 11 positions agree with TRBD1. J was trimmed by 11 bases and V by 0 bases; bases with no gene match: 6. The CDR3 runs to 16 residues. The germline CDR1 and CDR2 sequences are LGHNA and YSLEER. In DNA form, the CDR3 reads TGCGCCAGCAGCCAAGAGCCCGGGGACAGGGGGACACCCCTCCACTTT. Its protein product is CASSQEPGDRGTPLHF.

The gene calls are TRBV30 and TRBJ1-1; D possibly corresponds to TRBD1 (5 bases). This CDR3 has 14 amino acids. CDR1 GTSNPN and CDR2 SVGIG come from the germline V gene (reference sequence). V gave up 8 bases and J gave up 0 bases, with 16 bases separating them. CDR3 region: CAHRLGPMNTEAFF. In nucleotides, the CDR3 is TGTGCCCACCGATTGGGGCCCATGAACACTGAAGCTTTCTTT. Supplemented by reference TRBV30 and TRBJ1-1, the full variable domain reads SQTIHQWPATLVQPVGSPLSLECTVEGTSNPNLYWYRQAAGRGLQLLFYSVGIGQISSEVPQNLSASRPQDRQFILSSKKLLLSDSGFYLCAHRLGPMNTEAFFGQGTRLTVV.

This rearrangement joins TRBV5-6 to TRBJ1-1, with TRBD1 matching over 8 bases. The CDR3 runs 14 residues. After removal of 4 bases from V and 1 base from J, the junction contained 3 bases not matched to a gene. The germline V gene encodes CDR1 SGHDT and CDR2 YYEEEE. The CDR3 reads CASSLGQANTEAFF. CDR3 bases: TGTGCCAGCAGCCTGGGACAGGCGAACACTGAAGCTTTCTTT.